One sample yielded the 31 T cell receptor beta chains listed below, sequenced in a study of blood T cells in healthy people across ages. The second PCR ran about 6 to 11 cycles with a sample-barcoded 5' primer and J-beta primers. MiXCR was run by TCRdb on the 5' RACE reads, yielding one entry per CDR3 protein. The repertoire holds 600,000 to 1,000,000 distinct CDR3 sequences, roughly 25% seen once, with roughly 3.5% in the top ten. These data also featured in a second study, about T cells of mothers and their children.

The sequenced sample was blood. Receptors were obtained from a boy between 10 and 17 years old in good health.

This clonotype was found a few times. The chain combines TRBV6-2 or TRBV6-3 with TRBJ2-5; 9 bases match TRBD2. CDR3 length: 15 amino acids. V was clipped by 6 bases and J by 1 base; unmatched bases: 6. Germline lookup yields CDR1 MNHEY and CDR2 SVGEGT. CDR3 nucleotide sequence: TGTGCCAGCAGGGCGGGGGGGAGCTTCCAAGAGACCCAGTACTTC. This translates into CASRAGGSFQETQYF.

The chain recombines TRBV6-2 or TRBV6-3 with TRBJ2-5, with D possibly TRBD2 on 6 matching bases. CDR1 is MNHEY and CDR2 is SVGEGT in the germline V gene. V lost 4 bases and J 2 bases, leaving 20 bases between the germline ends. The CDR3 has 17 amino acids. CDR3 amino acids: CASSLEVGTQLQETQYF. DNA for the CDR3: TGTGCCAGCAGTTTGGAGGTCGGGACTCAGCTTCAAGAGACCCAGTACTTC.

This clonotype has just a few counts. The CDR3 region is CASRTGEGTEAFF. The CDR3 nucleotides read TGTGCCAGCAGGACAGGGGAGGGCACTGAAGCTTTCTTT. The rearrangement joins TRBV27 to TRBJ1-1, with 8 bases lining up with TRBD1. CDR1 is MNHEY, CDR2 SMNVEV, per germline (reference sequence). This CDR3 has 13 amino acids. J lost 4 bases, V lost 6 bases, and 4 bases had no gene match.

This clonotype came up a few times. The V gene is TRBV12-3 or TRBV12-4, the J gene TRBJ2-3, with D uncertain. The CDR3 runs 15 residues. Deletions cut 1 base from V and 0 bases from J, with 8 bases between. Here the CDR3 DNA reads TGTGCCAGCAGTTTAGGATGGGGTAGCACAGATACGCAGTATTTT. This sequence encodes CASSLGWGSTDTQYF.

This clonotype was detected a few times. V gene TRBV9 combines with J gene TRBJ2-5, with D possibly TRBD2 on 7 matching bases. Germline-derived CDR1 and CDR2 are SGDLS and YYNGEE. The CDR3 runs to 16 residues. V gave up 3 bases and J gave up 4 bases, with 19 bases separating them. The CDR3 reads CASSAKGGASSETQYF. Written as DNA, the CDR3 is TGTGCCAGCAGCGCCAAGGGGGGGGCTAGCTCAGAGACCCAGTACTTC.

CDR3 residues: CATSDPGQGNGYTF. The CDR3 DNA is TGTGCCACCAGTGATCCGGGACAGGGCAACGGCTACACCTTC. The chain couples TRBV24-1 to TRBJ1-2, with TRBD1 matching over 9 bases. V was clipped by 3 bases and J by 8 bases; unmatched bases: 6. The CDR3 length is 14 residues. Germline V gene lookup returns CDR1 KGHDR and CDR2 SFDVKD.

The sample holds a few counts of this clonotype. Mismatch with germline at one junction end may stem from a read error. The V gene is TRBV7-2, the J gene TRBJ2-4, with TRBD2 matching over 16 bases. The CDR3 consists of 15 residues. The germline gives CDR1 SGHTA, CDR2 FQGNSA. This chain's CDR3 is CASSTHGTSGRAFDF. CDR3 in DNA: TGTGCCAGCAGCACGCACGGGACTAGCGGGAGGGCCTTCGACTTC.

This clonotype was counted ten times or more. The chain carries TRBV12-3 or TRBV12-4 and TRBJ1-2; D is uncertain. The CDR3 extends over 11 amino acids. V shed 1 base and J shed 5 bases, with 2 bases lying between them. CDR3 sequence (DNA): TGTGCCAGCAGTTTAGATTATGGCTACACCTTC. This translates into CASSLDYGYTF.

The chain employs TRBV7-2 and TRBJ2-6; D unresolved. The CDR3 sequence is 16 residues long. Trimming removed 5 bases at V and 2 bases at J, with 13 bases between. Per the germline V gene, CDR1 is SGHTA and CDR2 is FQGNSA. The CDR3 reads CASSPQILAGANVLTF. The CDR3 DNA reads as TGTGCCAGCAGCCCTCAGATATTGGCTGGGGCCAACGTCCTGACTTTC. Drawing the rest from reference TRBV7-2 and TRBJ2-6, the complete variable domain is GAGVSQSPSNKVTEKGKDVELRCDPISGHTALYWYRQSLGQGLEFLIYFQGNSAPDKSGLPSDRFSAERTGGSVSTLTIQRTQQEDSAVYLCASSPQILAGANVLTFGAGSRLTVL.

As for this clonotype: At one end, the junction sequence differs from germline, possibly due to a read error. The CDR3 here is CSARDPTIKDVF. CDR3 sequence (DNA): TGCAGTGCTAGAGACCCCACCATCAAAGATGTCTTC. This rearrangement joins TRBV20-1 to TRBJ2-5; D gene ambiguous. In germline, CDR1 is DFQATT, CDR2 SNEGSKA (reference sequence). The length of the CDR3 is 12 residues.

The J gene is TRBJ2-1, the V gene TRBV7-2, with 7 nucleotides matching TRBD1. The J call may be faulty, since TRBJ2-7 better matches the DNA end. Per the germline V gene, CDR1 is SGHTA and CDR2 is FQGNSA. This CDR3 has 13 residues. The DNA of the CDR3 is TGTGCCAGCAGGGACAGGTTTTCCTACGAGCAGTACTTC. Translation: CASRDRFSYEQYF.

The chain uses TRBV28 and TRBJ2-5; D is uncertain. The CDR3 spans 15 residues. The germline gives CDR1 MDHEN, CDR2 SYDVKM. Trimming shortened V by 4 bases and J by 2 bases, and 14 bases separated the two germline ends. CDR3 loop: CASSSPGSSQETQYF. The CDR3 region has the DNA TGTGCCAGCAGTTCTCCCGGGTCGTCACAAGAGACCCAGTACTTC.

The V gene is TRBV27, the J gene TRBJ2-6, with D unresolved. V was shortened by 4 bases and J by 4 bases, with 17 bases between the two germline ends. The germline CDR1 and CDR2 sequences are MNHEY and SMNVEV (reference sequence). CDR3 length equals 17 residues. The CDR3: CASSSAAVLRGANVLTF. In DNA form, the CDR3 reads TGTGCCAGCAGTTCCGCCGCAGTCCTACGGGGGGCCAACGTCCTGACTTTC.

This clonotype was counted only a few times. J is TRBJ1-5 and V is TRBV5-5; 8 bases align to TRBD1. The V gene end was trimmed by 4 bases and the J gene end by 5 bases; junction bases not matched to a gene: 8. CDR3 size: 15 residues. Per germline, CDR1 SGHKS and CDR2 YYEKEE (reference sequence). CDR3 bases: TGTGCCAGCAGCCCTTTCGCAGGGGGCGATCAGCCCCAGCATTTT. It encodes CASSPFAGGDQPQHF.

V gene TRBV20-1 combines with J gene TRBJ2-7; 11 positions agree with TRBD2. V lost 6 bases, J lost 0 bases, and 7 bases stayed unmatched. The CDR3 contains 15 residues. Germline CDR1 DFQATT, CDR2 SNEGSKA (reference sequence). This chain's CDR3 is CSAEPTSGGSYEQYF. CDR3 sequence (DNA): TGCAGTGCAGAACCAACTAGCGGGGGCTCCTACGAGCAGTACTTC.

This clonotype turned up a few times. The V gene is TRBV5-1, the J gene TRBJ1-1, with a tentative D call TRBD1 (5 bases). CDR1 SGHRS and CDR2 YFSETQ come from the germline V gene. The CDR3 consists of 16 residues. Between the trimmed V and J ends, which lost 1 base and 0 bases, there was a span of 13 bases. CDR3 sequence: CASSLRQGPMNTEAFF. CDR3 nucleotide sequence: TGCGCCAGCAGCTTGCGGCAGGGACCCATGAACACTGAAGCTTTCTTT.

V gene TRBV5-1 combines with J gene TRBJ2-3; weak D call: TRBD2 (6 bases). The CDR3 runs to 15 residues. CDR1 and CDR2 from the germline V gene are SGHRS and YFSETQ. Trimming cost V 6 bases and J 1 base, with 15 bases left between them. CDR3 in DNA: TGCGCCAGCACAATCTTGCCTAGCGGCACAGATACGCAGTATTTT. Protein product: CASTILPSGTDTQYF.

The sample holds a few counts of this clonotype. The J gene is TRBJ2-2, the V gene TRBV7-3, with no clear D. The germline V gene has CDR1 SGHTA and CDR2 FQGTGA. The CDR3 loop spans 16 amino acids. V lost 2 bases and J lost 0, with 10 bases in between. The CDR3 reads CASSLEASANTGELFF. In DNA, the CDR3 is TGTGCCAGCAGCTTAGAGGCCAGCGCGAACACCGGGGAGCTGTTTTTT.

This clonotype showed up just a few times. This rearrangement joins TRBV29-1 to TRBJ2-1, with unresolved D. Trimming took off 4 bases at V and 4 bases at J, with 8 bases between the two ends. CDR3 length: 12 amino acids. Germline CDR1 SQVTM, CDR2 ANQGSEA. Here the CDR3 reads CSVADTYNEQFF. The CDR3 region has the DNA TGCAGCGTTGCCGACACGTACAATGAGCAGTTCTTC.

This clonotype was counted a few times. CDR3 coding DNA: TGTGCCAGCAGCTTAAGCGTCGCAGGTTACAATGAGCAGTTCTTC. Protein product: CASSLSVAGYNEQFF. This sequence joins TRBV11-2 and TRBJ2-1; D not certain. Germline V lookup: CDR1 SGHAT, CDR2 FQNNGV. Trimming stripped 2 bases from V and 4 bases from J, with 12 bases between. The CDR3 spans 15 residues.

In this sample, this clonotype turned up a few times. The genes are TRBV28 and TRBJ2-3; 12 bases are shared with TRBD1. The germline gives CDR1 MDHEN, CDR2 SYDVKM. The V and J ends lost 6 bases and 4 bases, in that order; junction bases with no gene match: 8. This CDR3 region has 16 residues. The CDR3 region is CASSSAGQGASDTQYF. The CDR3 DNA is TGTGCCAGCAGCTCCGCGGGACAGGGGGCTTCAGATACGCAGTATTTT. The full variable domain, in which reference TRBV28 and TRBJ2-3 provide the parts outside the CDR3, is DVKVTQSSRYLVKRTGEKVFLECVQDMDHENMFWYRQDPGLGLRLIYFSYDVKMKEKGDIPEGYSVSREKKERFSLILESASTNQTSMYLCASSSAGQGASDTQYFGPGTRLTVL.

CDR3 sequence (DNA): TGTGCCAGCAGCAACGGCGGGGGCTGGGGGCCTCGACAAGAGACCCAGTACTTC. Encoded protein: CASSNGGGWGPRQETQYF. The chain links TRBV6-1 to TRBJ2-5; TRBD2 is a possible D gene (7 bases). The CDR3 spans 18 residues. Trimming stripped 6 bases from V and 2 bases from J, with 25 bases between. CDR1 and CDR2 (germline): MNHNS, SASEGT.

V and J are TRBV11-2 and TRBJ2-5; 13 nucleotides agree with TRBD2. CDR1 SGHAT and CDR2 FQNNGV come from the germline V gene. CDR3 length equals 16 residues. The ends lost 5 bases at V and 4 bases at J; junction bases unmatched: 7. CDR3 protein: CASSQTSGGAAETQYF. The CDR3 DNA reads TGTGCCAGCAGCCAAACTAGCGGGGGGGCCGCAGAGACCCAGTACTTC.

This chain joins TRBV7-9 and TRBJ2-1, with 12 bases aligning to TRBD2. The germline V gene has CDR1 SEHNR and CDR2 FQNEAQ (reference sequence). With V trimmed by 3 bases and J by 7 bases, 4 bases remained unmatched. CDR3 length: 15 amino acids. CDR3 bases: TGTGCCAGCAGCTTTACCGGGACTAGCGGGAATGAGCAGTTCTTC. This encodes CASSFTGTSGNEQFF.

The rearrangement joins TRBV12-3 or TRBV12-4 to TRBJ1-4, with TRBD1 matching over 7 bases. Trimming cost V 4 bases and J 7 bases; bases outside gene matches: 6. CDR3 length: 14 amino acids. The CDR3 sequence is CASSSKGAGEKLFF. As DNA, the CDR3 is TGTGCCAGCAGTTCAAAGGGGGCGGGTGAAAAACTGTTTTTT.

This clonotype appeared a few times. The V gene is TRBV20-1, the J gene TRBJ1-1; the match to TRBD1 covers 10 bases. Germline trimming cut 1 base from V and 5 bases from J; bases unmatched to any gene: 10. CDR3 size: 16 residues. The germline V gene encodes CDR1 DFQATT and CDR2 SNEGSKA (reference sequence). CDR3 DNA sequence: TGCAGTGCTAGAGTGGCCGGGACAGGGGAGTGGACTGAAGCTTTCTTT. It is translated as CSARVAGTGEWTEAFF.

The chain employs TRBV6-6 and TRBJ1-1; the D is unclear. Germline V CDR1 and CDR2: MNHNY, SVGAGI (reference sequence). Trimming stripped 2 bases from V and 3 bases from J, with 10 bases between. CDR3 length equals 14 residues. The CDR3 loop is CASSYVGLDTEAFF. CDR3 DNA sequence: TGTGCCAGCAGTTACGTCGGCCTGGACACTGAAGCTTTCTTT.

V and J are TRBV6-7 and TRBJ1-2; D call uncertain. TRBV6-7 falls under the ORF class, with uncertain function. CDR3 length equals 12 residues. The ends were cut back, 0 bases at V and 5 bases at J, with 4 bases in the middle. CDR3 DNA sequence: TGTGCCAGCAGTTACTCGCCATATGGCTACACCTTC. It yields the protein CASSYSPYGYTF.

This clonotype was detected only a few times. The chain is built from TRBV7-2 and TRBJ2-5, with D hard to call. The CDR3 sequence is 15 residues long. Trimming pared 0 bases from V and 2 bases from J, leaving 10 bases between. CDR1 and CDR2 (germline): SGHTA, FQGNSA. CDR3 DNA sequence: TGTGCCAGCAGCTTAGCGCGCGTGGGTCAAGAGACCCAGTACTTC. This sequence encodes CASSLARVGQETQYF.

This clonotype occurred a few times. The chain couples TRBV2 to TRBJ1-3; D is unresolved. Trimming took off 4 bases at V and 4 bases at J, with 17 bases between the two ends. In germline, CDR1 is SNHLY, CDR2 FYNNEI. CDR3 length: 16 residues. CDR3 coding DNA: TGTGCCAGCAGTGCCGAGGGCCAAACGGCCGGAAACACCATATATTTT. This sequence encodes CASSAEGQTAGNTIYF.

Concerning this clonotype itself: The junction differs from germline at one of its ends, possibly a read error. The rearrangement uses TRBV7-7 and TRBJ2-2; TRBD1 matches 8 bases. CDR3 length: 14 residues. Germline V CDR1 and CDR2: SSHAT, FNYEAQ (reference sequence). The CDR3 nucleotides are TGTGCTAGCAGCCCGGACAGGGAGGTGGAGGAGCTGTTTTTT. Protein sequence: CASSPDREVEELFF.